These 25 T cell receptor beta chains share one sample of origin, sequenced in a study of cytotoxic CD8 clonotypes in ibrutinib-treated CLL. TCRdb's copy holds only in-frame clones and misses some; the assay was immunoSEQ multiplex PCR. The repertoire holds approximately 160,000 clones, with approximately 91% as singletons. The sample here was PBMCs, taken at disease progression, from a patient treated with ibrutinib. These receptors were obtained from a human donor with chronic lymphocytic leukemia.

V is TRBV2 and J is TRBJ2-7, with 14 positions matching TRBD2. Per germline, CDR1 SNHLY and CDR2 FYNNEI. Trimming at V came to 4 bases and at J to 0 bases, leaving 2 bases not matched to a gene. The CDR3 is 16 amino acids. CDR3 sequence: CASSGGLAGVSYEQYF. In nucleotides, the CDR3 is TGTGCCAGCAGTGGGGGACTAGCGGGAGTCTCCTACGAGCAGTACTTC.

The count of this clone is one. The chain is built from TRBV28 and TRBJ2-3; the match to TRBD2 covers 9 bases. The germline CDR1 and CDR2 sequences are MDHEN and SYDVKM. The CDR3 sequence is 15 residues long. The J segment lost 0 bases and the V segment lost 5 bases, leaving 3 bases of the junction unmatched. The CDR3 is CASSPLAGSTDTQYF. In DNA, the CDR3 is TGTGCCAGCAGTCCCCTAGCGGGAAGCACAGATACGCAGTATTTT. Full variable domain (outside the CDR3, taken from reference TRBV28 and TRBJ2-3): DVKVTQSSRYLVKRTGEKVFLECVQDMDHENMFWYRQDPGLGLRLIYFSYDVKMKEKGDIPEGYSVSREKKERFSLILESASTNQTSMYLCASSPLAGSTDTQYFGPGTRLTVL.

The chain has TRBV9 and TRBJ1-4; D is undetermined. Germline CDR1 and CDR2: SGDLS and YYNGEE. The CDR3 is 14 residues long. Between the trimmed V and J ends, which lost 0 bases and 1 base, there was a span of 4 bases. The CDR3 DNA sequence: TGTGCCAGCAGCGTAGACGGAACTAATGAAAAACTGTTTTTT. Its protein product is CASSVDGTNEKLFF.

This clone was seen once. The chain couples TRBV19 to TRBJ2-1; the D gene is possibly TRBD2 (6 bases). CDR1 LNHDA and CDR2 SQIVND come from the germline V gene (reference sequence). Trimming pared 7 bases from V and 3 bases from J, leaving 16 bases between. The CDR3 has 15 residues. The CDR3 DNA reads TGTGCCAGTAACCTCGGGACTTCCGACTACAATGAGCAGTTCTTC. It encodes CASNLGTSDYNEQFF.

The chain carries TRBV10-1 and TRBJ1-3, with D perhaps matching TRBD1 (6 bases). Deletions cut 2 bases from V and 5 bases from J, with 7 bases between. The CDR3 contains 13 residues. Germline V lookup: CDR1 WNHNN, CDR2 SYGVQD (reference sequence). The CDR3 spells CASSETGRNTIYF. The DNA of the CDR3 is TGCGCCAGCAGTGAGACAGGGAGAAACACCATATATTTT.

V usage is TRBV9 and J usage is TRBJ2-1; 10 nucleotides match TRBD2. With 0 bases clipped from V and 0 bases from J, the junction kept 9 bases outside the gene matches. This CDR3 is built from 19 residues. The germline V gene encodes CDR1 SGDLS and CDR2 YYNGEE. The CDR3 reads CASSVVPSGRATSYNEQFF. The DNA for the CDR3 is TGTGCCAGCAGCGTAGTCCCCAGCGGGAGGGCCACCTCCTACAATGAGCAGTTCTTC.

The chain is built from TRBV19 and TRBJ1-4; 8 bases map to TRBD1. CDR1 and CDR2 (germline): LNHDA, SQIVND (reference sequence). The V segment lost 4 bases and the J segment 8 bases; nucleotides outside the gene matches: 6. The CDR3 is 14 residues long. The CDR3 region has the DNA TGTGCCAGTAGTAGGACAGGGCCGTGGGAAAAACTGTTTTTT. This sequence encodes CASSRTGPWEKLFF.

The V call is TRBV7-2, the J call TRBJ2-1, with D unclear. V was trimmed by 5 bases and J by 5 bases, leaving 13 bases between them. This CDR3 region has 14 residues. Germline CDR1 is SGHTA and CDR2 is FQGNSA. The CDR3 sequence is CASSRDATNNEQFF. For the CDR3, the DNA is TGTGCCAGCAGCCGAGACGCCACAAACAATGAGCAGTTCTTC.

The sample holds many counts of this clone. This rearrangement joins TRBV9 to TRBJ1-3, with D possibly matching TRBD1 (5 bases). From germline, CDR1 is SGDLS and CDR2 YYNGEE. The ends were cut back, 3 bases at V and 1 base at J, with 11 bases in the middle. This CDR3 is 15 amino acids long. CDR3 sequence: CASSDTGASGNTIYF. The DNA for the CDR3 is TGTGCCAGCAGCGACACAGGTGCTTCTGGAAACACCATATATTTT. Filled out from reference TRBV9 and TRBJ1-3, the complete variable domain reads DSGVTQTPKHLITATGQRVTLRCSPRSGDLSVYWYQQSLDQGLQFLIQYYNGEERAKGNILERFSAQQFPDLHSELNLSSLELGDSALYFCASSDTGASGNTIYFGEGSWLTVV.

The chain uses TRBV18 and TRBJ2-1, with TRBD2 identical over 12 bases. CDR1 is KGHSH, CDR2 LQKENI, per germline. This CDR3 comprises 15 residues. V lost 6 bases, J lost 8 bases, and 8 bases stayed unmatched. Here the CDR3 DNA reads TGTGCCAGCTCGCCGACTAGCGGGAGTGGTGATGAGCAGTTCTTC. Its translation: CASSPTSGSGDEQFF.

This clone was detected a few times. At the DNA level, this CDR3 is encoded by other sequences in the same sample as well. The rearrangement uses TRBV5-6 and TRBJ1-2, with D possibly being TRBD1 (5 bases). CDR3 length: 11 amino acids. V was clipped by 0 bases and J by 8 bases, with 5 bases between them. Germline V lookup: CDR1 SGHDT, CDR2 YYEEEE. In DNA, the CDR3 is TGTGCCAGCAGCTTGGGGGGCGGCTACACCTTC. Its translation: CASSLGGGYTF.

This chain connects TRBV5-1 to TRBJ1-4, with 9 bases aligning to TRBD1. The germline CDR1 and CDR2 sequences are SGHRS and YFSETQ. This CDR3 is 15 amino acids long. V was clipped by 0 bases and J by 5 bases; unmatched bases: 2. The CDR3 here is CASSLGDRENEKLFF. The CDR3 bases are TGCGCCAGCAGCTTGGGGGACAGGGAAAATGAAAAACTGTTTTTT.

This chain links TRBV25-1 with TRBJ2-7, with TRBD2 identical over 8 bases. CDR1 MGHDK and CDR2 SYGVNS come from the germline V gene. The V gene end was trimmed by 6 bases and the J gene end by 1 base; junction bases not matched to a gene: 2. The CDR3 loop spans 13 amino acids. CDR3 coding DNA: TGTGCCAGCAGAACTAGCGGATCCTACGAGCAGTACTTC. This encodes CASRTSGSYEQYF.

Only a few counts were recorded for this clone. The V gene is TRBV2, the J gene TRBJ1-5; no firm D call. Trimming stripped 6 bases from V and 7 bases from J, with 10 bases between. CDR1 and CDR2 from the germline V gene are SNHLY and FYNNEI. There are 12 residues in the CDR3. This chain's CDR3 is CASRTGRQPQHF. In DNA, the CDR3 is TGTGCCAGCAGGACCGGTCGACAGCCCCAGCATTTT.

CDR3 region: CASNMGANYNEQFF. CDR3 DNA sequence: TGTGCCAGCAATATGGGGGCGAACTACAATGAGCAGTTCTTC. The rearrangement uses TRBV25-1 and TRBJ2-1; D is perhaps TRBD1 (6 bases). V dropped 7 bases and J dropped 3 bases, with 13 bases sitting between them. Germline assignment: CDR1 MGHDK and CDR2 SYGVNS. This CDR3 region has 14 residues.

V is TRBV28 and J is TRBJ2-3; D uncertain. V gave up 6 bases and J gave up 8 bases, with 12 bases separating them. CDR1 is MDHEN and CDR2 is SYDVKM in the germline V gene. This CDR3 has 12 amino acids. The CDR3, as DNA: TGTGCCAGCAGCCCGGAGTTGTTTACGCAGTATTTT. It yields the protein CASSPELFTQYF.

V and J are TRBV7-3 and TRBJ2-6; D might be TRBD1 (6 bases). Germline V gene lookup returns CDR1 SGHTA and CDR2 FQGTGA. V was pared by 5 bases and J by 1 base, with 15 bases between. This CDR3 is built from 17 residues. CDR3 nucleotide sequence: TGTGCCAGCAGCCCCTCACCTCAGGGGTCTGGGGCCAACGTCCTGACTTTC. Its translation: CASSPSPQGSGANVLTF.

V is TRBV6-5 and J is TRBJ2-1; 9 nucleotides line up with TRBD2. Germline-derived CDR1 and CDR2 are MNHEY and SVGAGI. This CDR3 comprises 16 residues. V gave up 0 bases and J gave up 12 bases; unmatched junction bases: 12. CDR3 sequence (DNA): TGTGCCAGCAGTTACTCGATTTTAGCGGGAGAGGTTCGGCAGTTCTTC. The encoded protein is CASSYSILAGEVRQFF.

The chain uses TRBV18 and TRBJ2-1; D may match TRBD1 or TRBD2 (5 bases each). The CDR3 is 16 residues long. V lost 3 bases to trimming and J lost 0 bases, with 12 bases between them. CDR1 KGHSH and CDR2 LQKENI come from the germline V gene. CDR3 region: CASSPSGPNSYNEQFF. The CDR3 bases are TGTGCCAGCTCACCCTCGGGACCCAACTCCTACAATGAGCAGTTCTTC.

J is TRBJ2-7 and V is TRBV19, with 12 bases matching TRBD2. This CDR3 comprises 15 residues. Trimming cost V 7 bases and J 3 bases; bases outside gene matches: 7. The germline CDR1 and CDR2 sequences are LNHDA and SQIVND (reference sequence). CDR3 sequence reads: CASTPLAGGSYEQYF. The CDR3 coding sequence is TGTGCCAGTACACCACTAGCGGGAGGAAGCTACGAGCAGTACTTC.

Of note for this clone: This sample includes further DNA sequences coding for the same CDR3. The chain joins TRBV5-1 to TRBJ2-3; no firm D call. The V end lost 2 bases, the J end lost 0 bases, and 1 base lay between the germline ends. The germline V gene has CDR1 SGHRS and CDR2 YFSETQ. The CDR3 loop spans 12 amino acids. DNA for the CDR3: TGCGCCAGCAGCTTTAGCACAGATACGCAGTATTTT. It yields the protein CASSFSTDTQYF.

The genes are TRBV28 and TRBJ1-5, with D perhaps TRBD1 (5 bases). CDR1 MDHEN and CDR2 SYDVKM come from the germline V gene. Between the trimmed V and J ends, which lost 8 bases and 4 bases, there was a span of 15 bases. The CDR3 consists of 14 residues. The chain's CDR3 is CASGMGVANQPQHF. CDR3 nucleotides: TGTGCCAGCGGCATGGGGGTTGCAAATCAGCCCCAGCATTTT.

CDR3 in amino acids: CASSAPGLAGYNEQFF. The CDR3 nucleotides read TGTGCCAGCAGCGCTCCGGGACTAGCGGGCTACAATGAGCAGTTCTTC. This chain uses TRBV9 with TRBJ2-1; 12 bases map to TRBD2. The CDR3 runs 16 residues. Germline loops: CDR1 SGDLS, CDR2 YYNGEE. V lost 3 bases to trimming and J lost 3 bases; unmatched junction nucleotides: 4.

The genes are TRBV6-5 and TRBJ1-1, with a weak D call TRBD1 (5 bases). This CDR3 comprises 14 residues. V was trimmed by 6 bases and J by 1 base, leaving 12 bases between them. Germline CDR1 is MNHEY and CDR2 is SVGAGI. CDR3 loop: CASRPLDRNTEAFF. The CDR3 DNA reads as TGTGCCAGCAGACCCCTCGACAGGAACACTGAAGCTTTCTTT.

V and J are TRBV19 and TRBJ2-1; tentative D call: TRBD2 (7 bases). The germline CDR1 and CDR2 sequences are LNHDA and SQIVND (reference sequence). V lost 3 bases and J 8 bases, leaving 17 bases between the germline ends. The CDR3 runs to 15 residues. CDR3 residues: CASSIKGEGRYEQFF. The CDR3 DNA reads TGTGCCAGTAGTATTAAGGGGGAGGGCCGCTATGAGCAGTTCTTC.